The table lists the clone carrying this TCR beta chain with a few counts. Its antigen remains unknown. With molecular barcodes, quantitative 5'-RACE was used to make the TCR beta libraries. One entry per CDR3 protein results from TCRdb running MiXCR on the 5' RACE reads. The data contain around 300,000 distinct CDR3 sequences, around 20% of them seen just once; the ten biggest clones take up 3% to 4%. The CDR3 contains 14 residues. CDR1 SGHRS and CDR2 YFSETQ come from the germline V gene. The V end was cut by 5 bases, the J end by 0 bases, with 12 bases between. This sample stems from a study of CD8 T cells in ankylosing spondylitis. Study findings and constraints: Before this, some motif variants had been reported in reactive arthritis synovial fluid and blood. Typical of ankylosing spondylitis blood, it appeared, was a TCR beta motif of under 10 highly homologous variants.

The sample comprised blood, either unsorted or a sorted T cell fraction (not recorded which). The clonotype was recovered from a female donor with ankylosing spondylitis or in good health (not recorded which). The rearrangement links TRBV5-1 to TRBJ2-7, with D possibly TRBD2 on 6 matching bases. CDR3 residues: CASRHRDSSYEQYF. The DNA for the CDR3 is TGCGCCAGCAGACACCGGGACTCCTCCTACGAGCAGTACTTC.